This record looks at one TCR beta chain sequence and its context. Its antigen is unidentified. V shed 6 bases and J shed 6 bases, with 18 bases lying between them. This CDR3 spans 15 amino acids. Germline V CDR1 and CDR2: SEHNR, FQNEAQ (reference sequence). This record comes from a study of T cells in narcolepsy. Study observations and caveats: Autoreactive clonotypes reportedly recurred in blood of same and different patients, not controls. Autoreactive HCRT-specific and TRIB2-specific clonotypes were marked in same-patient CSF-versus-blood CD4+ comparisons.

Profiled with immunoSEQ multiplex PCR; TCRdb holds only in-frame clones, not every one. The data contain roughly 34,000 clones, approximately 84% of them singletons. The sequenced sample was CD45RA- memory CD4+ T cells from PBMCs. The chain has TRBV7-9 and TRBJ2-1, with a weak D call TRBD2 (5 bases). This clonotype was sampled from a human donor with narcolepsy. The CDR3 DNA follows: TGTGCCAGCAGATACTCCGGACTCGAGGGCAATGAGCAGTTCTTC. This translates into CASRYSGLEGNEQFF.